A single sample is the source of the 2 T cell receptor beta chains below, sequenced in a study of regulatory T cells in long-lasting Graves disease. Sample time point: newly diagnosed GD, antithyroid drugs for less than 3 months. PBMC-derived RNA was used for the TCR library. In building TCR beta libraries, iRepertoire HTBI primers were used together with Arm-PCR of CDR3 regions. TCRdb reanalysed the multiplex PCR reads using MiXCR and keeps one entry per CDR3 protein. The sample records some 460,000 distinct CDR3 sequences, about 16% being singletons. This sample also belongs to another study, concerning T cells in Graves' hyperthyroidism and ophthalmopathy.

Sample: peripheral blood mononuclear cells (PBMCs), taken at new diagnosis, from a patient treated with antithyroid drugs. These receptors all stem from a man aged 40-49 years with Graves disease.

This clonotype was found many times. The rearrangement uses TRBV27 and TRBJ1-1; no firm D call. There are 13 residues in the CDR3. V lost 8 bases, J lost 0 bases, and 10 bases lay in between. Germline V gives CDR1 MNHEY, CDR2 SMNVEV (reference sequence). CDR3 bases: TGTGCCAGCGGTGGGTCGGTGAACACTGAAGCTTTCTTT. Protein: CASGGSVNTEAFF.

As regards this clonotype: A read error is possible here, since a much larger clone lies one base away. The CDR3 DNA reads TGCGCCAGCAGCACTAGCGGGAGTCCCGCAGATACGCGGTATTTT. Its translation: CASSTSGSPADTRYF. The chain uses TRBV5-1 and TRBJ2-3; 11 bases match TRBD2. This CDR3 is built from 15 residues. Germline lookup yields CDR1 SGHRS and CDR2 YFSETQ.